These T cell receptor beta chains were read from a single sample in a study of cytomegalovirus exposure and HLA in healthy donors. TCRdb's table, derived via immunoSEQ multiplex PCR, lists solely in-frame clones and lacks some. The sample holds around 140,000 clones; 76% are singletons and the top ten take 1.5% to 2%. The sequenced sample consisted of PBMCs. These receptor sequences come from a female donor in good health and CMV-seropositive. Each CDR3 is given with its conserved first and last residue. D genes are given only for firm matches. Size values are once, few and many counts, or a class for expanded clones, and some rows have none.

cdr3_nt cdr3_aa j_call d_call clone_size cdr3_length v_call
TGTGCCAGCAGTTTGTACAACCCCAATAATTCACCCCTCCACTTT CASSLYNPNNSPLHF TRBJ1-6 NA NA 15 TRBV27
TGTGCCAGCAGCATGAGGAGCTCCTACAATGAGCAGTTCTTC CASSMRSSYNEQFF TRBJ2-1 NA few 14 TRBV28
TGCGCCAGCAGCTTTAGAGCAGATACGCAGTATTTT CASSFRADTQYF TRBJ2-3 NA NA 12 TRBV5-1
TGTGCCAGCAGCTTATTTGGACAGTCCAATTCACCCCTCCACTTT CASSLFGQSNSPLHF TRBJ1-6 NA NA 15 TRBV5-5
TGTGCCAGCAGCTTGAACCGGGGGGGCAATGAGCAGTTCTTC CASSLNRGGNEQFF TRBJ2-1 TRBD2 NA 14 TRBV7-2
TGTGCCAGCAGTGATAAGACAGGGTGGGATGGCTACACCTTC CASSDKTGWDGYTF TRBJ1-2 TRBD1 few 14 TRBV6-1
TGTGCCATCGGGGCGCAGGATCAGCCCCAGCATTTT CAIGAQDQPQHF TRBJ1-5 NA NA 12 TRBV10-3
TGTGCCAGCAGAACAAGACAGGGGAGTAACTATGGCTACACCTTC CASRTRQGSNYGYTF TRBJ1-2 TRBD1 NA 15 TRBV6-5
TGCGCCAGCAGCCAAGTTGACAGTCAAGAGACCCAGTACTTC CASSQVDSQETQYF TRBJ2-5 NA NA 14 TRBV4-1
TGTGCCAGCAGCGTCTACCCAGGCCAGAGCTACGAGCAGTACTTC CASSVYPGQSYEQYF TRBJ2-7 NA once 15 TRBV9
TGTGCCAGCAGCCCGATGACTCGGGTATATGGCTACACCTTC CASSPMTRVYGYTF TRBJ1-2 NA NA 14 TRBV11-2
TGTGCCAGCAGTTTATCGGGTTGGACAGGGACCTACGAGCAGTACTTC CASSLSGWTGTYEQYF TRBJ2-7 TRBD1 NA 16 TRBV27
TGTGCCACCAGCAGGACGACAGGGAATGAGCAGTTCTTC CATSRTTGNEQFF TRBJ2-1 TRBD1 once 13 TRBV15
TGTGCCAGCAGCCGACAGGGGCACTACGAGCAGTACTTC CASSRQGHYEQYF TRBJ2-7 TRBD1 few 13 TRBV6-1
TGTGCCAGCAGCGTACTACTAGCGGGGACAGATACGCAGTATTTT CASSVLLAGTDTQYF TRBJ2-3 TRBD2 NA 15 TRBV11-2